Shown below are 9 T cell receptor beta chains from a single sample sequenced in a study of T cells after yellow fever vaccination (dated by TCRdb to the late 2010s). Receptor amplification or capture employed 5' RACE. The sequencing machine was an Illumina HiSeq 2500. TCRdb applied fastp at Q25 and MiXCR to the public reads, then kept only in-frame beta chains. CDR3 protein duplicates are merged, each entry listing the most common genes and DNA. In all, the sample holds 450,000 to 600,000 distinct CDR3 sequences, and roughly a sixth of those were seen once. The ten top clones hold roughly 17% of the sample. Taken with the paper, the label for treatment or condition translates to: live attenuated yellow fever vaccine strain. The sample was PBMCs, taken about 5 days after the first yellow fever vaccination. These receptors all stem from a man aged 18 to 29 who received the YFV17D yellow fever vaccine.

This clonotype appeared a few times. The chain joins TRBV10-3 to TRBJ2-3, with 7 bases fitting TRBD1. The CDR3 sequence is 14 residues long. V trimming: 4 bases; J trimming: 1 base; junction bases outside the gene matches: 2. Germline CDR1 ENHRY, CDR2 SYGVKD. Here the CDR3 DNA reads TGTGCCATCAGTGGAACAGGGGGCACAGATACGCAGTATTTT. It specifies CAISGTGGTDTQYF.

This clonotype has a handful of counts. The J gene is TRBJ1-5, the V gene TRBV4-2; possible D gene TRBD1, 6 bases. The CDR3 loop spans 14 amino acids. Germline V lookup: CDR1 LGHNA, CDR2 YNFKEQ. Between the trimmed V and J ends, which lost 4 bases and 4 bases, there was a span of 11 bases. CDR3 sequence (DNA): TGTGCCAGCAGCCTCGACAGGAAGAATCAGCCCCAGCATTTT. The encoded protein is CASSLDRKNQPQHF.

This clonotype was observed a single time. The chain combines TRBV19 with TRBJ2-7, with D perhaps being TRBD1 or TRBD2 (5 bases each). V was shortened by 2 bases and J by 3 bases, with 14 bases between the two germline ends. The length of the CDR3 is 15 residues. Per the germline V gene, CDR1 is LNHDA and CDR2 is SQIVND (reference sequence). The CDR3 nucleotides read TGTGCCAGTAGTATATATGGGGGAACTGGCTACGAGCAGTACTTC. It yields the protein CASSIYGGTGYEQYF.

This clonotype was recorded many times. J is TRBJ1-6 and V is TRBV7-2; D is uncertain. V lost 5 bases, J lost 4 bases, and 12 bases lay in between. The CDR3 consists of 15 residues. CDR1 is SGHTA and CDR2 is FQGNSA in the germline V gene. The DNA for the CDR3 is TGTGCCAGCAGCCCGTTTCGGGGATATAATTCACCCCTCCACTTT. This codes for CASSPFRGYNSPLHF.

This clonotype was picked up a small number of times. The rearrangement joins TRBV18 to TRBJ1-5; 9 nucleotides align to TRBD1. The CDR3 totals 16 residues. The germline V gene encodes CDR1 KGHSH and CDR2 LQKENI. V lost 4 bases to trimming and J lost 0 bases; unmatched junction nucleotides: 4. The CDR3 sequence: CASSLGTGNSNQPQHF. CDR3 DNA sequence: TGTGCCAGCTCACTAGGGACAGGGAATAGCAATCAGCCCCAGCATTTT.

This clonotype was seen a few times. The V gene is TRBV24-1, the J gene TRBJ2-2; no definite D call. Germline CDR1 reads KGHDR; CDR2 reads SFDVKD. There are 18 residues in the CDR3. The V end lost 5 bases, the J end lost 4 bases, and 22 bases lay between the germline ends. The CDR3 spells CATSVGRKDPRPTGELFF. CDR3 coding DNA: TGTGCCACCAGTGTGGGTAGGAAGGACCCACGCCCCACCGGGGAGCTGTTTTTT.

CDR3 in amino acids: CASSNPTGHYTF. CDR3 sequence (DNA): TGTGCCAGCAGCAACCCGACAGGGCACTACACCTTC. The chain couples TRBV27 to TRBJ1-2; TRBD1 matches 7 bases. J lost 10 bases, V lost 6 bases, and 8 bases had no gene match. The CDR3 has 12 residues. CDR1 and CDR2 from the germline V gene are MNHEY and SMNVEV (reference sequence).

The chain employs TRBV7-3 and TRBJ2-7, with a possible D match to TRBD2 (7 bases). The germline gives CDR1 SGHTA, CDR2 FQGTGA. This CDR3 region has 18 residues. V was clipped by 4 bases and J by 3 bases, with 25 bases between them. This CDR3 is CASSYPPSGGPKVYEQYV. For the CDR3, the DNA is TGTGCCAGCAGCTACCCTCCGTCCGGGGGGCCAAAGGTCTACGAGCAGTACGTC.

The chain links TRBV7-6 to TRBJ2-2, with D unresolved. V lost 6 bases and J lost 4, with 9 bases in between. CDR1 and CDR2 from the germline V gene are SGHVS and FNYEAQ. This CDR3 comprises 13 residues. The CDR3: CASSPITTGELFF. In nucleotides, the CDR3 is TGTGCCAGCAGTCCTATTACCACCGGGGAGCTGTTTTTT. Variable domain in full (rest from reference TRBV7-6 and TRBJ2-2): GAGVSQSPRYKVTKRGQDVALRCDPISGHVSLYWYRQALGQGPEFLTYFNYEAQQDKSGLPNDRFSAERPEGSISTLTIQRTEQRDSAMYRCASSPITTGELFFGEGSRLTVL.